This TCR beta chain is from a study of neurological immune-mediated disorders. Study-level points and caveats: The most TCR clonal expansion was seen in HTLV-1-associated myelopathy, and the least was seen in multiple sclerosis, which fell below healthy controls.

This CDR3 region has 16 residues. Germline V gene data show CDR1 as SGHTA and CDR2 as FQGNSA. V shed 4 bases, J shed 6 bases, and the junction held 11 bases outside the gene matches. This clonotype was detected many times. What it recognizes is unknown. Each CDR3 protein gets one entry after TCRdb re-called the 5' RACE reads with MiXCR. Seen here are some 55,000 distinct CDR3 sequences, 7.5% to 9.5% observed once, and the top ten hold roughly 2%. Time point given: longitudinal time-point 3. Sequencing used PBMCs. J is TRBJ2-5 and V is TRBV7-2; TRBD2 aligns across 10 bases. The source is a woman in her thirties or forties in good health. The CDR3 reads CASSSQAASGRQTQYF. For the CDR3, the DNA is TGTGCCAGCAGCTCCCAAGCAGCTAGCGGGAGACAGACCCAGTACTTC.